This entry concerns a single T cell receptor beta chain. Its antigen is unknown. This entry comes from a study of cytomegalovirus exposure and HLA in healthy donors. The PCR contained 60 Vbeta and 13 Jbeta primers. Produced via immunoSEQ multiplex PCR; TCRdb's table is partial and in-frame only. The profile shows 95,000 to 150,000 clones, roughly three quarters of them singletons. Germline V CDR1 and CDR2: SGHVS, FQNEAQ. V was pared by 5 bases and J by 1 base, with 7 bases of the junction left unmatched. The CDR3 contains 15 residues. Study results and limitations: Some highly shared sequence variants likely arose as a pipeline artifact. Analysis was performed later, and it showed HLA-associated TCR beta chains to be more clonally expanded than equally common others. Per published reports, the classifier diagnosed cytomegalovirus status with high specificity and sensitivity. Association of a missense DCLRE1C variant with TCR beta V- and J-gene trimming was reported in a later analysis.

The sequencing input was PBMCs. The chain links TRBV7-8 to TRBJ1-1, with 7 bases that match TRBD1. This sequence originates from a woman in her 30s in good health and CMV-seronegative. The CDR3 DNA sequence: TGTGCCAGCAGCCCTAAAAGGACAGGGAACACTGAAGCTTTCTTT. The encoded protein is CASSPKRTGNTEAFF.